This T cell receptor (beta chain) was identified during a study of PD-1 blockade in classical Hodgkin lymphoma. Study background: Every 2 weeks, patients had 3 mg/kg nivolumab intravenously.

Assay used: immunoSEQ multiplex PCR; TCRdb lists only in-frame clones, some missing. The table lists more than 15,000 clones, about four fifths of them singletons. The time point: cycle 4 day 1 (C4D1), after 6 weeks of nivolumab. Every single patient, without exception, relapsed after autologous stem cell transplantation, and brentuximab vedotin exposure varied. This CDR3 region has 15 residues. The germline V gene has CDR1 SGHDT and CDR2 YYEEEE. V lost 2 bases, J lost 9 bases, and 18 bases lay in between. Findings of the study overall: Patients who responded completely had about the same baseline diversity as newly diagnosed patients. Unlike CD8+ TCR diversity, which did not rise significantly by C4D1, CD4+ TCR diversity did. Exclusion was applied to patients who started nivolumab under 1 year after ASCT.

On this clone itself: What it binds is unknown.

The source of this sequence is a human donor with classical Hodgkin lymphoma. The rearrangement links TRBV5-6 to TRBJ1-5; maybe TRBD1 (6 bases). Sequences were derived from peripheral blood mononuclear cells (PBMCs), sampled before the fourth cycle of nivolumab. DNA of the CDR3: TGTGCCAGCAGCTTTGGTGACAGGTTCTTTGGGCCCCAGCATTTT. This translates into CASSFGDRFFGPQHF.